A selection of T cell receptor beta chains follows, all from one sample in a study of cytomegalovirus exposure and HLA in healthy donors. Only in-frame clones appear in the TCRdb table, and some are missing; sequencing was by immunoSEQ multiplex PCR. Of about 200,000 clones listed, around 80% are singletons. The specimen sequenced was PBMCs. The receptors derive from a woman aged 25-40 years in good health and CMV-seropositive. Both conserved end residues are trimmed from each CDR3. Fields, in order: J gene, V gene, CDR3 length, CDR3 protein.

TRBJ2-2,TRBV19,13,ASSAQGTLTGELF
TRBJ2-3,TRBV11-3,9,ASSREATQY
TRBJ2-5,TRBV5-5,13,ASSLGQGRKETQY
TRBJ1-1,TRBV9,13,ASSVGVGGDTEAF
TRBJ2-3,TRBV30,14,AWSAGLAGPTDTQY
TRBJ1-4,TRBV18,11,ASSPGGREKLF
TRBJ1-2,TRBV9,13,ASSYSPQEPYGYT
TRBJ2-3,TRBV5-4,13,ASSWDSPYTDTQY
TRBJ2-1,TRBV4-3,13,ASSEGQGANSEQF
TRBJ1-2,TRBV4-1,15,ASSHIAGQGAWYGYT
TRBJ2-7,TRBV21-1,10,ATPDRSYEQY